Sequencing of this TCR beta chain was carried out in a study of human T cells and chemical hapten exposure. Specified time point: patch test 1, 2 weeks after DPC sensitization. Treatment defined: therapeutic diphenylcyclopropenone sensitization with weekly scalp DPC. The sample holds a few counts of this clonotype. The antigen is undetermined. Trimming removed 4 bases from V and 13 bases from J; junction bases left unmatched: 8. The germline CDR1 and CDR2 sequences are MDHEN and SYDVKM. The CDR3 extends over 12 amino acids. Points from the study as a whole: Because all patients had alopecia, their immune responses might differ from healthy ones. The formation of large CDR3 similarity clusters by expanded TCRs significantly exceeded that of controls.

Using its own MiXCR run on the RACE reads, TCRdb lists one record per CDR3 protein. The data hold 75,000 to 90,000 distinct CDR3 sequences, with about a tenth observed a single time. This chain joins TRBV28 and TRBJ2-7; 9 nucleotides align to TRBD1. Sample: whole blood, taken in connection with sensitization to the hapten diphenylcyclopropenone (DPC). The sequence came from a woman aged 50 to 60 with alopecia areata. Some clones in this sample may be carry-over from other donors' samples. For the CDR3, the DNA is TGTGCCAGCAGTTCCTCCGGGGACAGGGTTTACTTC. It specifies CASSSSGDRVYF.